Below are 9 T cell receptor beta chains sequenced from a single sample in a study of T cell responses to AZD1222 COVID-19 vaccine. The repertoire was sequenced with immunoSEQ multiplex PCR; TCRdb's copy has only in-frame clones and lacks some. The sample includes under 150,000 clones, about 89% seen only once; the top ten take around 10%. Sequencing used peripheral blood, obtained on day 0 of MenACWY control vaccination. These receptors came from an adult in good health.

The V and J genes are TRBV9 and TRBJ2-3; D possibly corresponds to TRBD2 (5 bases). The CDR3 contains 16 residues. Trimming stripped 0 bases from V and 4 bases from J, with 15 bases between. Germline V gene sequence: CDR1 SGDLS, CDR2 YYNGEE. Written as DNA, the CDR3 is TGTGCCAGCAGCGTAGCGCCCCCCGCCGGGGCAGATACGCAGTATTTT. Translated: CASSVAPPAGADTQYF.

The chain employs TRBV28 and TRBJ1-1, with TRBD1 matching 7 bases. V was clipped by 5 bases and J by 2 bases; unmatched bases: 11. The CDR3 length is 16 residues. CDR1 is MDHEN, CDR2 SYDVKM, per germline. CDR3 nucleotide sequence: TGTGCCAGCAGTGTACAGGGGATAAACGTAAACACTGAAGCTTTCTTT. Protein product: CASSVQGINVNTEAFF. Filled out from reference TRBV28 and TRBJ1-1, the complete variable domain reads DVKVTQSSRYLVKRTGEKVFLECVQDMDHENMFWYRQDPGLGLRLIYFSYDVKMKEKGDIPEGYSVSREKKERFSLILESASTNQTSMYLCASSVQGINVNTEAFFGQGTRLTVV.

V gene TRBV28 combines with J gene TRBJ2-7; D gene unclear. The CDR3 loop spans 11 amino acids. Germline lookup yields CDR1 MDHEN and CDR2 SYDVKM. The ends were cut back, 4 bases at V and 4 bases at J, with 5 bases in the middle. In nucleotides, the CDR3 is TGTGCCAGCAGTTGGGGATACGAGCAGTACTTC. Translation gives CASSWGYEQYF. Combining the CDR3 with reference TRBV28 and TRBJ2-7 gives the whole variable domain DVKVTQSSRYLVKRTGEKVFLECVQDMDHENMFWYRQDPGLGLRLIYFSYDVKMKEKGDIPEGYSVSREKKERFSLILESASTNQTSMYLCASSWGYEQYFGPGTRLTVT.

This rearrangement joins TRBV10-2 to TRBJ2-5, with 10 bases lining up with TRBD1. Trimming removed 5 bases from V and 4 bases from J; junction bases left unmatched: 10. The CDR3 is made up of 16 amino acids. The V gene's germline CDR1 is WSHSY and CDR2 SAAADI. This CDR3 reads CASSQPTGGNVETQYF. The DNA for the CDR3 is TGCGCCAGCAGTCAACCGACAGGGGGCAATGTAGAGACCCAGTACTTC.

This clone has a handful of counts. Here the CDR3 reads CAIGPAGTGVTGELFF. Here the CDR3 DNA reads TGTGCCATCGGGCCTGCGGGGACAGGGGTGACCGGGGAGCTGTTTTTT. The chain combines TRBV10-3 with TRBJ2-2; 10 nucleotides agree with TRBD1. V gave up 8 bases and J gave up 5 bases; unmatched junction bases: 11. The CDR3 contains 16 residues. CDR1 is ENHRY, CDR2 SYGVKD, per germline.

This sequence joins TRBV2 and TRBJ1-2; D gene ambiguous. The CDR3 loop spans 14 amino acids. The V end was cut by 6 bases, the J end by 4 bases, with 15 bases between. CDR1 is SNHLY and CDR2 is FYNNEI in the germline V gene. The CDR3 here is CASRYYADTYGYTF. The CDR3 bases are TGTGCCAGCAGATACTACGCCGACACCTATGGCTACACCTTC.

V and J are TRBV18 and TRBJ1-3; unclear D gene. The germline CDR1 and CDR2 sequences are KGHSH and LQKENI. The CDR3 length is 15 residues. V was pared by 6 bases and J by 0 bases, with 12 bases between. The CDR3 loop is CASSPDQSSGNTIYF. As DNA, the CDR3 is TGTGCCAGCTCTCCCGACCAGAGCTCTGGAAACACCATATATTTT.

A word on this clone: Sequence at one end of the junction differs from germline and may be a read error. J is TRBJ1-1 and V is TRBV3-1 (or the pseudogene TRBV3-2), with a weak D call TRBD1 (6 bases). The CDR3 is 14 amino acids. Looked up from germline, CDR1 is LGHDT and CDR2 is YNNKEL (reference sequence). The CDR3 is CASRQGGANTEAFF. The CDR3 DNA follows: TGTGCCAGCAGACAAGGGGGGGCCAACACTGAAGCTTTCTTT.

The chain combines TRBV28 with TRBJ2-2, with D perhaps matching TRBD1 or TRBD2 (5 bases each). The CDR3 totals 19 residues. The germline V gene encodes CDR1 MDHEN and CDR2 SYDVKM. V was trimmed by 3 bases and J by 3 bases, leaving 23 bases between them. The CDR3 loop is CASSFKRGSLRVDTGELFF. The CDR3 DNA reads TGTGCCAGCAGTTTTAAGAGGGGCTCCCTCCGAGTGGACACCGGGGAGCTGTTTTTT.